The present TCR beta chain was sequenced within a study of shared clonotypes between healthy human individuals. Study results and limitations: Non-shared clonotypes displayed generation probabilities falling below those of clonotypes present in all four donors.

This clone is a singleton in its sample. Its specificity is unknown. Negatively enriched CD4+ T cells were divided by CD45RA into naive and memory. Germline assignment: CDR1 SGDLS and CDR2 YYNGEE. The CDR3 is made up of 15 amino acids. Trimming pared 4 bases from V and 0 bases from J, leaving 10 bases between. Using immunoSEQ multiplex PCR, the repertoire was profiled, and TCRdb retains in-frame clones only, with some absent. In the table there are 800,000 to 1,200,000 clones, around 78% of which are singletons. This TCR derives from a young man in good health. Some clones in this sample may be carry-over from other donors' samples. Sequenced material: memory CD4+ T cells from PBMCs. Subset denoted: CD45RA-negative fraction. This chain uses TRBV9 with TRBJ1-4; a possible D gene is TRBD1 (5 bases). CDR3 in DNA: TGTGCCAGCAGCAAACAGGAGGCAACTAATGAAAAACTGTTTTTT. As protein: CASSKQEATNEKLFF.